A selection of T cell receptor beta chains follows, all from one sample in a study of T cells in Graves' hyperthyroidism and ophthalmopathy. TCRdb passed the multiplex PCR reads through MiXCR, listing each CDR3 protein once. Of approximately 740,000 distinct CDR3 sequences detected, approximately 14% appear once; the ten largest clones hold roughly a tenth. Sequencing was carried out using blood. Receptors were obtained from a young woman with Graves' hyperthyroidism. Both conserved end residues are part of each CDR3. The order of the fields is CDR3 protein, CDR3 length, V gene.

CDR3aa: CASSLVGRLAGGVDEQFF; len: 18; v_gene: TRBV5-1
CDR3aa: CATSRLGRAGTYEQYF; len: 16; v_gene: TRBV15
CDR3aa: CSARDSWGGDYNEQFF; len: 16; v_gene: TRBV20-1
CDR3aa: CATRDSYEQYF; len: 11; v_gene: TRBV6-2/TRBV6-3
CDR3aa: CASSESLRDYNEQFF; len: 15; v_gene: TRBV10-1
CDR3aa: CASSPQGRETYNEQFF; len: 16; v_gene: TRBV7-8
CDR3aa: CASSQETSLREQYF; len: 14; v_gene: TRBV3-1
CDR3aa: CASRQTGGYGYTF; len: 13; v_gene: TRBV7-9
CDR3aa: CASSHIRGTSGELFF; len: 15; v_gene: TRBV4-1
CDR3aa: CASSPRLNNSPLHF; len: 14; v_gene: TRBV14
CDR3aa: CSASGGGIAKNIQYF; len: 15; v_gene: TRBV20-1
CDR3aa: CAGSLRGRETQYF; len: 13; v_gene: TRBV12-3/TRBV12-4
CDR3aa: CASSLESSLFEQYF; len: 14; v_gene: TRBV5-1
CDR3aa: CASSPLDREVYEQYF; len: 15; v_gene: TRBV14
CDR3aa: CSARLYSGQSSYEQYF; len: 16; v_gene: TRBV20-1
CDR3aa: CASSRMDRRNTEAFF; len: 15; v_gene: TRBV19
CDR3aa: CASSLVAGGLYEQYF; len: 15; v_gene: TRBV7-2
CDR3aa: CASSLAETGWGYEQFF; len: 16; v_gene: TRBV7-9
CDR3aa: CASSLEDGWAKNEQFF; len: 16; v_gene: TRBV11-2
CDR3aa: CSARMRVSYEQYF; len: 13; v_gene: TRBV20-1
CDR3aa: CASGLAETQYF; len: 11; v_gene: TRBV7-6
CDR3aa: CASTEHPPGTTRLSLHF; len: 17; v_gene: TRBV6-1
CDR3aa: CASSFRSPSYEQYF; len: 14; v_gene: TRBV7-8